The rows below give T cell receptor beta chains drawn from one sample of a study of neoadjuvant nivolumab and ipilimumab in lung cancer. Some clones are missing from TCRdb's copy, which holds only in-frame ones; the method was immunoSEQ multiplex PCR. The profile shows roughly 34,000 clones, under 95% of them singletons. This specimen consisted of peripheral blood, obtained after neoadjuvant nivolumab, alone or with ipilimumab, at or shortly before surgery. Receptors were obtained from an adult with non-small cell lung cancer. Each CDR3 is given without its conserved first and last residue. The D gene is left open where the match is weak.

d_call v_call cdr3_length cdr3_aa
- TRBV9 11 ASSGGGKDTQY
TRBD1 TRBV27 11 ASSWTGKDTQY
- TRBV6-5 11 ASSEQLGTEAF
- TRBV4-1 11 ASSRNYGDTQY
TRBD1 TRBV5-1 12 ASRIQGENTEAF
- TRBV7-3 12 ASSPSREAYEQY
TRBD2 TRBV5-6 17 ASRTLAGVPEADYNEQF
- TRBV6-5 13 ASSYTPTANYGYT
TRBD2 TRBV5-4 14 ASSLGGGSGQETQY
TRBD2 TRBV11-3 12 ASSFGTTTDTQY
- TRBV27 13 ASSLSLVGRDEQY
- TRBV2 13 ASSAGGTGTDTQY
- TRBV5-1 13 ASSLAGTANTEAF
- TRBV7-2 11 ASSLYSGGEAF
TRBD1 TRBV4-1 16 ASSQGLVYGTGNEKLF
TRBD2 TRBV28 14 ASSLTASGSGNIQY
- TRBV15 12 ATSRDGASWEQY
TRBD2 TRBV2 13 ASSGRGTTQETQY
TRBD1 TRBV5-1 12 ASSRTGASYEQY
- TRBV19 13 ASSIMPGKDYEQY
- TRBV5-4 12 ASSLEGRTDTQY
- TRBV6-4 12 ASSDNLRGYGYT